This T cell receptor beta chain is from a study of early T cells in non-severe SARS-CoV-2 infection. Study-level background: The sequenced material was bulk RNA from unsorted whole blood, and its chains were unpaired.

This clonotype was observed many times. Tagging with unique molecular identifiers was applied to individual cDNA molecules. TCRdb recomputed calls from the 5' RACE reads with MiXCR, one row per CDR3 protein. The table has tens of thousands of distinct CDR3 sequences, approximately 13% seen once. The CDR3 contains 14 residues. V lost 2 bases and J 4 bases, leaving 8 bases between the germline ends. The receptor comes from an adult who was a healthcare worker with PCR-confirmed SARS-CoV-2 infection or an uninfected control (not recorded which). The J gene is TRBJ2-2, the V gene TRBV12-3 or TRBV12-4, with D tentatively TRBD2 (5 bases). The source material was whole blood. The chain's CDR3 is CASSLFGVTGELFF. The CDR3 DNA reads TGTGCCAGCAGTTTATTCGGGGTCACCGGGGAGCTGTTTTTT.